Below are 23 T cell receptor beta chains sequenced from a single sample in a study of identical twins. From the 5' RACE reads, TCRdb called clonotypes with MiXCR, one entry per CDR3 protein. The sample lists just under 550,000 distinct CDR3 sequences, roughly 15% occurring once. The same sample was also used in a study of yellow fever vaccine responses in identical twins.

The material sequenced was CD4+ T cells sorted from blood. These receptors were obtained from a woman between 18 and 29 years old in good health.

This sequence joins TRBV28 and TRBJ2-3; 9 bases match TRBD1. The CDR3 loop spans 18 amino acids. Germline CDR1 MDHEN, CDR2 SYDVKM. V lost 3 bases and J lost 1; bases outside the gene matches: 11. CDR3 sequence reads: CASSFTTRRTGGTDTQYF. The DNA for the CDR3 is TGTGCCAGCAGTTTTACTACGAGACGGACAGGGGGCACAGATACGCAGTATTTT.

CDR3 sequence (DNA): TGTGCCAGCAGTTTATCTCTAGCGGGAGTCTACGAGCAGTACTTC. This gives the protein CASSLSLAGVYEQYF. V gene TRBV27 combines with J gene TRBJ2-7; 10 bases match TRBD2. Germline V lookup: CDR1 MNHEY, CDR2 SMNVEV (reference sequence). Trimming cost V 0 bases and J 3 bases; bases outside gene matches: 2. The CDR3 extends over 15 amino acids.

Only a few counts were recorded for this clonotype. This chain connects TRBV6-5 to TRBJ2-2; 7 positions agree with TRBD1. This CDR3 region has 17 residues. The J segment lost 1 base and the V segment lost 2 bases, leaving 7 bases of the junction unmatched. CDR1 is MNHEY and CDR2 is SVGAGI in the germline V gene. In DNA, the CDR3 is TGTGCCAGCAGTTACCAAAAGACAGGGATGAACACCGGGGAGCTGTTTTTT. Amino acids: CASSYQKTGMNTGELFF.

This clonotype was detected a few times. The chain carries TRBV15 and TRBJ2-7; TRBD2 might be the D (6 bases). Germline CDR1 LNHNV, CDR2 YYDKDF (reference sequence). This CDR3 has 15 amino acids. Trimming stripped 5 bases from V and 2 bases from J, with 16 bases between. Here the CDR3 DNA reads TGTGCCACCAGCCGGAGTCGGGACTTCGCCTACGAGCAGTACTTC. This translates into CATSRSRDFAYEQYF.

This clonotype has only a few counts. V usage is TRBV3-1 and J usage is TRBJ2-5; tentatively, D is TRBD1 (6 bases). In germline, CDR1 is LGHDT, CDR2 YNNKEL (reference sequence). CDR3 length equals 14 residues. Trimming cost V 1 base and J 7 bases, with 13 bases left between them. The DNA for the CDR3 is TGTGCCAGCAGCCAAGTGGGGGCCCCAGGGACCCAGTACTTC. It codes for CASSQVGAPGTQYF.

This clonotype has more than one count but fewer than ten. This CDR3 reads CASRRTSGLLTGELFF. The CDR3 nucleotides are TGTGCCAGCAGACGTACTAGCGGTTTACTCACCGGGGAGCTGTTTTTT. The chain links TRBV6-1 to TRBJ2-2; 8 nucleotides match TRBD2. CDR3 length: 16 residues. V lost 6 bases and J lost 4; bases outside the gene matches: 10. In germline, CDR1 is MNHNS, CDR2 SASEGT.

This clonotype was seen many times. J is TRBJ2-5 and V is TRBV25-1, with a possible D match to TRBD1 (5 bases). Trimming cost V 2 bases and J 5 bases, with 9 bases left between them. The CDR3 is 13 residues long. Germline V gives CDR1 MGHDK, CDR2 SYGVNS. CDR3 region: CASSEGNRETQYF. The CDR3 nucleotides are TGTGCCAGCAGTGAAGGGAACAGGGAGACCCAGTACTTC.

This clonotype was recorded at least ten times. The chain couples TRBV4-1 to TRBJ1-1; maybe TRBD1 (5 bases). The CDR3 is 14 residues long. V lost 6 bases and J lost 5, with 16 bases in between. Germline CDR1 reads MGHRA; CDR2 reads YSYEKL. CDR3 protein: CASRKTGGWTEAFF. The CDR3 region has the DNA TGCGCCAGCAGGAAGACTGGGGGGTGGACTGAAGCTTTCTTT.

The chain's CDR3 is CASSTGTGTGTGELFF. CDR3 bases: TGTGCCAGCAGCACGGGGACAGGGACGGGTACCGGGGAGCTGTTTTTT. The chain recombines TRBV7-8 with TRBJ2-2; 9 bases agree with TRBD1. Germline V CDR1 and CDR2: SGHVS, FQNEAQ. The CDR3 loop spans 16 amino acids. The V segment lost 5 bases and the J segment 5 bases; nucleotides outside the gene matches: 9. The whole variable domain, filled in from reference TRBV7-8 and TRBJ2-2, reads GAGVSQSPRYKVAKRGQDVALRCDPISGHVSLFWYQQALGQGPEFLTYFQNEAQLDKSGLPSDRFFAERPEGSVSTLKIQRTQQEDSAVYLCASSTGTGTGTGELFFGEGSRLTVL.

This clonotype appeared a few times. V and J are TRBV2 and TRBJ2-3; tentative D call: TRBD2 (6 bases). Germline values: CDR1 SNHLY, CDR2 FYNNEI. V lost 5 bases and J 4 bases, leaving 22 bases between the germline ends. CDR3 length equals 17 residues. DNA for the CDR3: TGTGCCAGCAGTCAAGGTGTGGGGGGAGCCGGGGCAGATACGCAGTATTTT. Translating gives CASSQGVGGAGADTQYF. Based on the CDR3 plus reference TRBV2 and TRBJ2-3, the full variable domain is EPEVTQTPSHQVTQMGQEVILRCVPISNHLYFYWYRQILGQKVEFLVSFYNNEISEKSEIFDDQFSVERPDGSNFTLKIRSTKLEDSAMYFCASSQGVGGAGADTQYFGPGTRLTVL.

This clonotype has at least ten counts. The chain couples TRBV29-1 to TRBJ1-5; a weak D match, TRBD1 (5 bases). V was shortened by 8 bases and J by 6 bases, with 14 bases between the two germline ends. Germline assignment: CDR1 SQVTM and CDR2 ANQGSEA. CDR3 length: 12 residues. This chain's CDR3 is CSTGGVGQPQHF. DNA of the CDR3: TGCAGCACTGGGGGGGTGGGTCAGCCCCAGCATTTT.

Ten or more counts support this clonotype. The gene calls are TRBV12-3 or TRBV12-4 and TRBJ2-7, with D perhaps matching TRBD1 (5 bases). The V end lost 5 bases, the J end lost 6 bases, and 14 bases lay between the germline ends. This CDR3 is built from 13 residues. The CDR3 loop reads CASSRQGKVEQYF. The CDR3 nucleotides are TGTGCCAGCAGTCGCCAGGGTAAGGTCGAGCAGTACTTC.

This clonotype was seen ten or more times. CDR3: CASRGSPGYGYTF. The CDR3 DNA follows: TGTGCCAGCAGAGGGTCCCCTGGATATGGCTACACCTTC. The rearrangement joins TRBV12-3 or TRBV12-4 to TRBJ1-2; unclear D gene. Trimming took off 6 bases at V and 5 bases at J, with 13 bases between the two ends. The CDR3 runs to 13 residues.

V gene TRBV12-3 or TRBV12-4 combines with J gene TRBJ2-2; TRBD1 aligns across 7 bases. This CDR3 has 14 residues. J was trimmed by 4 bases and V by 5 bases; bases with no gene match: 4. CDR3 sequence (DNA): TGTGCCAGCAGTACCACAGGGGCCACCGGGGAGCTGTTTTTT. This encodes CASSTTGATGELFF.

This clonotype occurred a few times. V usage is TRBV7-8 and J usage is TRBJ2-7, with 14 bases lining up with TRBD2. V trimming: 5 bases; J trimming: 3 bases; junction bases outside the gene matches: 15. This CDR3 is 19 amino acids long. From germline, CDR1 is SGHVS and CDR2 FQNEAQ. CDR3 nucleotides: TGTGCCAGCAGCACGCAACCGGGACTAGCGGGAGTCCTATTCTACGAGCAGTACTTC. Translating it yields CASSTQPGLAGVLFYEQYF.

This clonotype was seen only a few times. This sequence joins TRBV6-1 and TRBJ1-6; no clear D gene. The CDR3 is 14 residues long. With 2 bases removed from V and 2 bases from J, the gap between germline ends came to 4 bases. Germline V gives CDR1 MNHNS, CDR2 SASEGT. The CDR3 loop reads CASSEPAYNSPLHF. CDR3 DNA sequence: TGTGCCAGCAGTGAACCGGCCTATAATTCACCCCTCCACTTT.

The chain has TRBV28 and TRBJ1-1; D gene unclear. Trimming cost V 2 bases and J 1 base, with 8 bases left between them. Germline-derived CDR1 and CDR2 are MDHEN and SYDVKM. This CDR3 is built from 14 residues. The CDR3 protein is CASSLRPPNTEAFF. The DNA of the CDR3 is TGTGCCAGCAGTTTACGGCCGCCGAACACTGAAGCTTTCTTT.

This clonotype was seen only once. The chain is built from TRBV14 and TRBJ2-5; 10 nucleotides align to TRBD2. CDR3 size: 15 residues. Losses at the gene ends were 4 bases for V and 4 bases for J; bases not matched to a gene: 6. Germline CDR1 reads SGHDN; CDR2 reads FVKESK. The CDR3 DNA sequence: TGTGCCAGCAGCCCGAGCGGGAGGGCCAGAGAGACCCAGTACTTC. Its protein product is CASSPSGRARETQYF.

V gene TRBV12-3 or TRBV12-4 combines with J gene TRBJ2-1; possible D gene TRBD1, 8 bases. Trimming removed 4 bases at V and 10 bases at J, with 20 bases between. The CDR3 covers 15 residues. CDR3 coding DNA: TGTGCCAGCAGTTACACAGGGGGGGCAATTAGGGAGCAGTTCTTC. It translates to CASSYTGGAIREQFF.

The chain carries TRBV19 and TRBJ2-1, with a tentative D call TRBD2 (6 bases). CDR1 is LNHDA, CDR2 SQIVND, per germline (reference sequence). This CDR3 has 13 residues. V shed 7 bases and J shed 3 bases, with 10 bases lying between them. DNA of the CDR3: TGTGCCAGTATGGGAGGCCTCTACAATGAGCAGTTCTTC. It codes for CASMGGLYNEQFF. Variable domain in full (rest from reference TRBV19 and TRBJ2-1): DGGITQSPKYLFRKEGQNVTLSCEQNLNHDAMYWYRQDPGQGLRLIYYSQIVNDFQKGDIAEGYSVSREKKESFPLTVTSAQKNPTAFYLCASMGGLYNEQFFGPGTRLTVL.

The chain is built from TRBV12-3 or TRBV12-4 and TRBJ2-1, with TRBD2 matching over 11 bases. The J segment lost 0 bases and the V segment lost 7 bases, leaving 8 bases of the junction unmatched. CDR3 length: 17 amino acids. CDR3 nucleotides: TGTGCCAGCAAGGGTAGCGGGAGGGCCCTCTCCTACAATGAGCAGTTCTTC. Its protein is CASKGSGRALSYNEQFF.

The V gene is TRBV28, the J gene TRBJ2-5; possible D gene TRBD2, 6 bases. V was cut by 1 base and J by 2 bases, with 11 bases left in between. Germline values: CDR1 MDHEN, CDR2 SYDVKM. CDR3 length equals 15 residues. The DNA of the CDR3 is TGTGCCAGCAGTTTATTAGGGGAGGCACAAGAGACCCAGTACTTC. Translating it yields CASSLLGEAQETQYF. Filled out from reference TRBV28 and TRBJ2-5, the complete variable domain reads DVKVTQSSRYLVKRTGEKVFLECVQDMDHENMFWYRQDPGLGLRLIYFSYDVKMKEKGDIPEGYSVSREKKERFSLILESASTNQTSMYLCASSLLGEAQETQYFGPGTRLLVL.

The chain recombines TRBV12-3 or TRBV12-4 with TRBJ2-3, with TRBD1 matching over 8 bases. The CDR3 consists of 15 residues. The V segment lost 5 bases and the J segment 4 bases; nucleotides outside the gene matches: 8. For the CDR3, the DNA is TGTGCCAGCAGTCTAGACAGGGGTTGGTCAGATACGCAGTATTTT. Protein: CASSLDRGWSDTQYF.